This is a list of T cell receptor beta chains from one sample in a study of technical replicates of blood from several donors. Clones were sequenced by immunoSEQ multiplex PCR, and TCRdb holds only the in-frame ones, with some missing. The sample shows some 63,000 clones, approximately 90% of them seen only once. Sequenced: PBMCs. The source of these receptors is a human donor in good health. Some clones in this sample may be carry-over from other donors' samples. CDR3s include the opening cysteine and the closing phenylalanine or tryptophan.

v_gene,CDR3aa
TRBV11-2,CASSRDSNQPQHF
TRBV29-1,CSVEEQGKTGYTF
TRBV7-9,CASGRTTGLSYGYTF
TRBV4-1,CASSPGRGNTGELFF
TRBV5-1,CASSLDTSGNTIYF
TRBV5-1,CASSLETSGGTGELFF
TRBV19,CASSIQGGRDTQYF
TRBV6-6,CASSTQGTKQYF
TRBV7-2,CASSPQVNQPQHF
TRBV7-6,CASSFTSGNYGETQYF
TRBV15,CATSRDGSGRTGELFF
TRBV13,CASSSLGGGWNEQFF
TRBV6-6,CASSYSPGGAYGYTF
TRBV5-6,CASSSRERQGAGNQPQHF
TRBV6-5,CASSYFITPGDNEQFF